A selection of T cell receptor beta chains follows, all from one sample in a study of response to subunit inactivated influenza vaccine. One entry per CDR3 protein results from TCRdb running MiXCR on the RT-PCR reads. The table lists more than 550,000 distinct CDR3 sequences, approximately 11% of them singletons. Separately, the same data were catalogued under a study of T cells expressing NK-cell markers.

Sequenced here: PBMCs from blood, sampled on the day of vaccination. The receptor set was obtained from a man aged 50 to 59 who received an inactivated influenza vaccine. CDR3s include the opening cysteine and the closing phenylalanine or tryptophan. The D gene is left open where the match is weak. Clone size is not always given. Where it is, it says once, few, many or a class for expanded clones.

TGCGCCAGCAGCTCGGGGGCTGGGGCCAACGTCCTGACTTTC CASSSGAGANVLTF . TRBV5-1 many TRBJ2-6 14
TGTGCCAGCAGGCCGGACAGGGTCAACACCGGGGAGCTGTTTTTT CASRPDRVNTGELFF TRBD1 TRBV6-1 . TRBJ2-2 15
TGTGCCAGCGGACGCGGTACGCAGTATTTT CASGRGTQYF . TRBV2 . TRBJ2-3 10
TGTGCCACCAGCAGAGTAGCGGGGTTTCGAAATGAGCAGTTCTTC CATSRVAGFRNEQFF TRBD2 TRBV15 . TRBJ2-1 15
TGTGCCAGCAGCCAAGGCAACGGGGGCAGCACAGATACGCAGTATTTT CASSQGNGGSTDTQYF . TRBV4-2 . TRBJ2-3 16
TGTGCCAGCAGCCTTCAAGGTGGCAGGAGGAACTATGGCTACACCTTC CASSLQGGRRNYGYTF . TRBV3-1 few TRBJ1-2 16
TGTGCCAGCAGCTCCCGACTGAACACTGAAGCTTTCTTT CASSSRLNTEAFF . TRBV12-3/TRBV12-4 . TRBJ1-1 13
TGTGCCAGCAGCCAACCGGGACTAGCGGGAGGAGAGCAGTACTTC CASSQPGLAGGEQYF TRBD2 TRBV12-3/TRBV12-4 . TRBJ2-7 15
TGCAGCGTTTCGAGGGGTGGTTACGAGCAGTACTTC CSVSRGGYEQYF . TRBV29-1 few TRBJ2-7 12
TGTGCCAGCAGCCAGAGCGGGGGCCGGGGAGATACGCAGTATTTT CASSQSGGRGDTQYF TRBD2 TRBV9 many TRBJ2-3 15
TGCGCCAGCAGCCAGGCCGGTAGCGGGGGGGCTTTCTACAATGAGCAGTTCTTC CASSQAGSGGAFYNEQFF TRBD2 TRBV4-3 . TRBJ2-1 18
TGCAGTGCAATCCAGCGGGAGTCCCAGTACTTC CSAIQRESQYF TRBD2 TRBV20-1 . TRBJ2-5 11
TGTGCCAGCAGCCTCGACTCAAGTTATAGCAATCAGCCCCAGCATTTT CASSLDSSYSNQPQHF . TRBV2 few TRBJ1-5 16
TGTGCCAGCGGGGGGTTTGTTGGTACGCAGTATTTT CASGGFVGTQYF . TRBV12-3/TRBV12-4 few TRBJ2-3 12
TGTGCCAGCAGACGACAGGGAATGCCCGGGGAGCTGTTTTTT CASRRQGMPGELFF TRBD1 TRBV12-3/TRBV12-4 many TRBJ2-2 14
TGTGCCACCAGCAGAGATACAGGGTCTGGCGAGCAGTACTTC CATSRDTGSGEQYF . TRBV15 . TRBJ2-7 14
TGTGCCACCAGTTATACGAACACCGGGGAGCTGTTTTTT CATSYTNTGELFF . TRBV15 few TRBJ2-2 13
TGTGCCAGCAGTTTATCAGCAGGATACAATGAGCAGTTCTTC CASSLSAGYNEQFF . TRBV28 few TRBJ2-1 14
TGTGCCACCAGTGCCCCGGGGGGCCCTTACAATGAGCAGTTCTTC CATSAPGGPYNEQFF . TRBV24-1 . TRBJ2-1 15
TGTGCCAGCAGTCGCCGGGACACCTTACTGGAGACCCAGTACTTC CASSRRDTLLETQYF . TRBV28 few TRBJ2-5 15
TGTGCCAGCAGCTTTTGGCAGGGCAATGAGCAGTTCTTC CASSFWQGNEQFF . TRBV11-2 . TRBJ2-1 13
TGCAGTGCTAGAGATCTCGCCAGGACACCCTACGAGCAGTACTTC CSARDLARTPYEQYF . TRBV20-1 . TRBJ2-7 15
TGTGCCAGCAGCTTAGACCCCCCGCTGCAAGAGACCCAGTACTTC CASSLDPPLQETQYF . TRBV7-9 . TRBJ2-5 15
TGTGCCAGCCCATCCCCCCGTTTCGTTTCCTACGAGCAGTACTTC CASPSPRFVSYEQYF . TRBV6-1 . TRBJ2-7 15
TGTGCCAGCAGTGAAGTCCTGAGGAGCTCCTATAATTCACCCCTCCACTTT CASSEVLRSSYNSPLHF . TRBV6-1 few TRBJ1-6 17
TGCGCCAGCAGCCAATACTGGACTAGCAATCAGCCCCAGCATTTT CASSQYWTSNQPQHF . TRBV4-1 . TRBJ1-5 15
TGTGCCAGCAGTTCCGGGACATGGGCCAATGAGCAGTTCTTC CASSSGTWANEQFF . TRBV6-5 . TRBJ2-1 14
TGTGCCAGCAGCTTCACTGTCCGACAGGGACCCCTCCACTTT CASSFTVRQGPLHF TRBD1 TRBV11-2 . TRBJ1-6 14